This TCR beta chain originates from a study of blood T cell repertoires in COVID-19. Germline V gene sequence: CDR1 LGHDT, CDR2 YNNKEL (reference sequence). The V and J ends lost 3 bases and 8 bases respectively, with 11 bases between them. The length of the CDR3 is 13 residues. Libraries were prepared by immunoSEQ multiplex PCR; TCRdb keeps only in-frame clonotypes and omits some of them. Of 60,000 to 95,000 clones in the sample, 74% were seen once. V is TRBV3-1 (or the pseudogene TRBV3-2) and J is TRBJ2-1, with D possibly being TRBD1 (5 bases). Sequences were obtained from peripheral blood. This TCR came from a human donor with acute or convalescent COVID-19. The donor label of this sample is uncertain. CDR3 sequence reads: CASSHPGRYEQFF. For the CDR3, the DNA is TGTGCCAGCAGCCACCCAGGGCGGTATGAGCAGTTCTTC.